The next 27 T cell receptor beta chains were all read from a single sample in a study of T-cell memory formation after mild COVID-19. Each CDR3 protein gets one entry after TCRdb re-called the 5' RACE reads with MiXCR. The sample lists some 15,000 distinct CDR3 sequences; approximately 19% were seen once. The specimen sequenced was PBMCs or a T cell subset sorted from them (not recorded which). The receptor set was obtained from an adult woman who had mild COVID-19 (a few samples of this study predate the infection). Cell type and time point are not known.

This clonotype was seen many times. The chain has TRBV6-6 and TRBJ2-3; possible D gene TRBD2, 5 bases. V lost 0 bases and J 4 bases, leaving 11 bases between the germline ends. The CDR3 is made up of 15 amino acids. Germline V gene lookup returns CDR1 MNHNY and CDR2 SVGAGI (reference sequence). The CDR3 DNA reads as TGTGCCAGCAGTTACTCGGGAAGCGGCTCAGATACGCAGTATTTT. Its translation: CASSYSGSGSDTQYF.

Many counts were recorded for this clonotype. This rearrangement joins TRBV19 to TRBJ2-1, with TRBD2 matching 7 bases. Germline CDR1 and CDR2: LNHDA and SQIVND (reference sequence). The V and J ends lost 7 bases and 7 bases, in that order; junction bases with no gene match: 7. This CDR3 has 13 residues. The CDR3 sequence: CASTHREVNEQFF. CDR3 nucleotide sequence: TGTGCCAGTACCCACCGGGAGGTGAATGAGCAGTTCTTC.

There are a few counts of this clonotype. This chain joins TRBV18 and TRBJ2-7; 9 nucleotides align to TRBD1. The CDR3 extends over 16 amino acids. The trim removed 3 bases at V and 5 bases at J, leaving 11 bases unmatched. Per germline, CDR1 KGHSH and CDR2 LQKENI. CDR3 loop: CASSPRDRVVGDEQYF. CDR3 DNA sequence: TGTGCCAGCTCACCGCGGGACAGGGTGGTTGGAGACGAGCAGTACTTC.

This clonotype was seen many times. This chain connects TRBV5-1 to TRBJ2-1; 8 bases fit TRBD1. The germline V gene encodes CDR1 SGHRS and CDR2 YFSETQ. This CDR3 region has 14 residues. Trimming at V came to 0 bases and at J to 7 bases, leaving 3 bases not matched to a gene. CDR3 in amino acids: CASSLGQGSNEQFF. CDR3 bases: TGCGCCAGCAGCTTGGGACAGGGGTCAAATGAGCAGTTCTTC.

This clonotype was recorded many times. The genes are TRBV4-1 and TRBJ1-6; possibly TRBD1 for D (5 bases). CDR3 length: 17 amino acids. V lost 1 base and J lost 2, with 12 bases in between. Per germline, CDR1 MGHRA and CDR2 YSYEKL. This chain's CDR3 is CASSQVGEITYNSPLHF. CDR3 DNA: TGCGCCAGCAGCCAAGTAGGGGAAATCACCTATAATTCACCCCTCCACTTT.

In this sample, this clonotype turned up many times. The rearrangement uses TRBV5-5 and TRBJ2-2, with D unclear. Germline values: CDR1 SGHKS, CDR2 YYEKEE (reference sequence). V was clipped by 2 bases and J by 6 bases, with 2 bases between them. This CDR3 has 11 amino acids. The CDR3 DNA follows: TGTGCCAGCAGCTTCTCCGGGGAGCTGTTTTTT. This sequence encodes CASSFSGELFF.

The table lists this clonotype with many counts. The V call is TRBV7-9, the J call TRBJ2-1; D remains unclear. V was clipped by 5 bases and J by 9 bases, with 26 bases between them. Germline-derived CDR1 and CDR2 are SEHNR and FQNEAQ (reference sequence). This CDR3 region has 17 residues. The CDR3 spells CASSPTRWGLQSPEQFF. Here the CDR3 DNA reads TGTGCCAGCAGCCCAACTCGTTGGGGTTTACAATCTCCTGAGCAGTTCTTC.

The chain is built from TRBV7-9 and TRBJ2-1; a weak D match, TRBD1 (6 bases). Germline CDR1 is SEHNR and CDR2 is FQNEAQ (reference sequence). Trimming took off 5 bases at V and 10 bases at J, with 18 bases between the two ends. The CDR3 runs 14 residues. CDR3 DNA: TGTGCCAGCAGCCCAAGCAAGGGGGTTGGCGAGCAGTTCTTC. This codes for CASSPSKGVGEQFF.

This clonotype came up many times. The rearrangement joins TRBV5-1 to TRBJ2-7; 10 bases agree with TRBD1. V lost 1 base to trimming and J lost 3 bases; unmatched junction nucleotides: 4. The CDR3 is 15 amino acids. Germline lookup yields CDR1 SGHRS and CDR2 YFSETQ. The chain's CDR3 is CASSLPGTGDYEQYF. As DNA, the CDR3 is TGCGCCAGCAGCTTGCCCGGGACAGGGGACTACGAGCAGTACTTC.

This chain links TRBV20-1 with TRBJ2-3, with D uncertain. This CDR3 is built from 14 residues. Germline-derived CDR1 and CDR2 are DFQATT and SNEGSKA (reference sequence). The ends were cut back, 3 bases at V and 0 bases at J, with 10 bases in the middle. DNA of the CDR3: TGCAGTGCTAGCCTTAGGGTGAGCACAGATACGCAGTATTTT. Residues: CSASLRVSTDTQYF.

This clonotype was detected many times. This sequence joins TRBV24-1 and TRBJ2-1; 7 bases are a match to TRBD1. The CDR3 has 17 residues. Trimming cost V 2 bases and J 1 base; bases outside gene matches: 7. Germline V gene data show CDR1 as KGHDR and CDR2 as SFDVKD. The CDR3 coding sequence is TGTGCCACCAGTGATTGGGAGAGGGGGCAATCCTACAATGAGCAGTTCTTC. It specifies CATSDWERGQSYNEQFF.

This clonotype has a count of ten or more. The V and J genes are TRBV5-1 and TRBJ2-1; 8 nucleotides match TRBD2. The CDR3 totals 15 residues. CDR1 and CDR2 from the germline V gene are SGHRS and YFSETQ. V lost 2 bases and J lost 5; bases outside the gene matches: 6. DNA for the CDR3: TGCGCCAGCAGCTTTGGCGGGGGGACCCACAATGAGCAGTTCTTC. It specifies CASSFGGGTHNEQFF.

This clonotype is categorized as medium-sized. The genes are TRBV7-9 and TRBJ2-7; D possibly matches TRBD1 or TRBD2 (6 bases each). Germline assignment: CDR1 SEHNR and CDR2 FQNEAQ (reference sequence). The CDR3 spans 14 residues. The V end was cut by 4 bases, the J end by 1 base, with 11 bases between. CDR3 region: CASSSWGASYEQYF. CDR3 sequence (DNA): TGTGCCAGCAGCTCCTGGGGGGCATCCTACGAGCAGTACTTC.

This clonotype was recorded many times. The chain recombines TRBV6-2 or TRBV6-3 with TRBJ2-3, with D possibly TRBD2 on 5 matching bases. Germline lookup yields CDR1 MNHEY and CDR2 SVGEGT. V was shortened by 4 bases and J by 2 bases, with 10 bases between the two germline ends. The CDR3 sequence is 14 residues long. The CDR3 region is CASSSRTDTDTQYF. CDR3 coding DNA: TGTGCCAGCAGTTCCAGGACTGACACAGATACGCAGTATTTT.

This clonotype was recorded at least ten times. The CDR3 reads CASSFGRDYYF. The CDR3 DNA is TGTGCCAGCAGTTTCGGCAGGGATTATTACTTC. The chain combines TRBV6-2 or TRBV6-3 with TRBJ2-7; TRBD1 might be the D (5 bases). This CDR3 contains 11 residues. Trimming left V 4 bases short and J 13 bases short, with 14 bases between. The germline CDR1 and CDR2 sequences are MNHEY and SVGEGT.

This clonotype was counted ten times or more. V is TRBV7-9 and J is TRBJ2-3; D uncertain. The germline gives CDR1 SEHNR, CDR2 FQNEAQ (reference sequence). CDR3 size: 12 residues. Deletions cut 2 bases from V and 7 bases from J, with 7 bases between. Here the CDR3 DNA reads TGTGCCAGCAGCTTACCGGTTTATACGCAGTATTTT. Protein product: CASSLPVYTQYF. The complete variable domain, with remaining parts taken from reference TRBV7-9 and TRBJ2-3, reads DTGVSQNPRHKITKRGQNVTFRCDPISEHNRLYWYRQTLGQGPEFLTYFQNEAQLEKSRLLSDRFSAERPKGSFSTLEIQRTEQGDSAMYLCASSLPVYTQYFGPGTRLTVL.

CDR3 protein: CASGLAPTRGTSVKEQYF. CDR3 coding DNA: TGTGCTAGTGGTTTGGCACCAACCCGGGGGACTAGCGTAAAGGAGCAGTACTTC. This chain uses TRBV12-5 with TRBJ2-7; 10 nucleotides agree with TRBD2. J lost 7 bases, V lost 1 base, and 16 bases had no gene match. CDR1 LGHNT and CDR2 FRNRAP come from the germline V gene. This CDR3 is built from 18 residues. Filled out from reference TRBV12-5 and TRBJ2-7, the complete variable domain reads DARVTQTPRHKVTEMGQEVTMRCQPILGHNTVFWYRQTMMQGLELLAYFRNRAPLDDSGMPKDRFSAEMPDATLATLKIQPSEPRDSAVYFCASGLAPTRGTSVKEQYFGPGTRLTVT.

This clonotype is labeled medium-sized. This sequence joins TRBV5-6 and TRBJ2-1; no definite D call. The CDR3 loop spans 11 amino acids. Trimming removed 4 bases at V and 4 bases at J, with 3 bases between. CDR1 is SGHDT and CDR2 is YYEEEE in the germline V gene. DNA of the CDR3: TGTGCCAGCAGCCGATACAATGAGCAGTTCTTC. Amino acids: CASSRYNEQFF.

This clonotype was found many times. The genes are TRBV5-4 and TRBJ2-7; D is perhaps TRBD2 (6 bases). CDR1 SGHNT and CDR2 YYREEE come from the germline V gene (reference sequence). This CDR3 has 15 amino acids. Trimming removed 2 bases at V and 2 bases at J, with 14 bases between. DNA of the CDR3: TGTGCCAGCAGCTTCTCCGGGAGCACAACCTACGAGCAGTACTTC. It is translated as CASSFSGSTTYEQYF. Drawing the rest from reference TRBV5-4 and TRBJ2-7, the complete variable domain is ETGVTQSPTHLIKTRGQQVTLRCSSQSGHNTVSWYQQALGQGPQFIFQYYREEENGRGNFPPRFSGLQFPNYSSELNVNALELDDSALYLCASSFSGSTTYEQYFGPGTRLTVT.

The chain joins TRBV7-2 to TRBJ1-5, with unresolved D. V was trimmed by 5 bases and J by 7 bases, leaving 15 bases between them. The CDR3 extends over 14 amino acids. The V gene's germline CDR1 is SGHTA and CDR2 FQGNSA. DNA of the CDR3: TGTGCCAGCAGCCTCAGCCCGGAATGGCAGCCCCAGCATTTT. Translation gives CASSLSPEWQPQHF.

This clonotype was picked up many times. The chain carries TRBV7-6 and TRBJ2-1, with 9 bases that match TRBD2. The J segment lost 4 bases and the V segment lost 5 bases, leaving 6 bases of the junction unmatched. The germline gives CDR1 SGHVS, CDR2 FNYEAQ. The CDR3 contains 15 residues. CDR3 residues: CASSPEREAYNEQFF. Here the CDR3 DNA reads TGTGCCAGCAGCCCGGAGCGGGAGGCGTACAATGAGCAGTTCTTC.

This chain connects TRBV5-1 to TRBJ2-2, with D unresolved. CDR1 and CDR2 (germline): SGHRS, YFSETQ. Trimming removed 2 bases at V and 1 base at J, with 3 bases between. The CDR3 has 13 residues. The CDR3 is CASSLGNTGELFF. DNA for the CDR3: TGCGCCAGCAGCTTAGGGAACACCGGGGAGCTGTTTTTT.

This clonotype was seen many times. The chain links TRBV5-5 to TRBJ1-2; possible D gene TRBD1, 5 bases. With 4 bases removed from V and 1 base from J, the gap between germline ends came to 11 bases. The germline gives CDR1 SGHKS, CDR2 YYEKEE (reference sequence). CDR3 size: 14 residues. CDR3 residues: CASSEGTGNYGYTF. The CDR3 coding sequence is TGTGCCAGCAGCGAGGGGACGGGTAACTATGGCTACACCTTC.

This clonotype was detected many times. This chain uses TRBV9 with TRBJ2-7; no firm D call. Deletions cut 2 bases from V and 1 base from J, with 10 bases between. Germline values: CDR1 SGDLS, CDR2 YYNGEE. This CDR3 contains 14 residues. The DNA of the CDR3 is TGTGCCAGCAGCGTCTCCTGGAAGTCCTACGAGCAGTACTTC. The encoded protein is CASSVSWKSYEQYF.

This clonotype appeared many times. V and J are TRBV29-1 and TRBJ2-1; TRBD2 matches 13 bases. V dropped 7 bases and J dropped 9; count of bases not matched to a gene: 12. This CDR3 has 15 residues. Germline V gene sequence: CDR1 SQVTM, CDR2 ANQGSEA. The CDR3 region has the DNA TGCAGCGCCGAAAGGGGACTAGCGGGACTCGCTGAGCAGTTCTTC. Its protein product is CSAERGLAGLAEQFF.

This clonotype was seen repeatedly, ten times or more. V is TRBV19 and J is TRBJ1-5; no clear D gene. The CDR3 is 16 residues long. V lost 3 bases, J lost 3 bases, and 15 bases lay in between. The germline CDR1 and CDR2 sequences are LNHDA and SQIVND (reference sequence). The CDR3 region is CASSIVTWQANQPQHF. The CDR3 DNA is TGTGCCAGTAGTATTGTCACGTGGCAGGCCAATCAGCCCCAGCATTTT. The whole variable domain, filled in from reference TRBV19 and TRBJ1-5, reads DGGITQSPKYLFRKEGQNVTLSCEQNLNHDAMYWYRQDPGQGLRLIYYSQIVNDFQKGDIAEGYSVSREKKESFPLTVTSAQKNPTAFYLCASSIVTWQANQPQHFGDGTRLSIL.

This clonotype was counted ten times or more. The rearrangement joins TRBV15 to TRBJ2-1, with D uncertain. Trimming stripped 0 bases from V and 9 bases from J, with 9 bases between. This CDR3 contains 13 residues. In germline, CDR1 is LNHNV, CDR2 YYDKDF (reference sequence). Here the CDR3 reads CATSRDKGGEQFF. The CDR3 DNA reads as TGTGCCACCAGCAGAGATAAGGGTGGTGAGCAGTTCTTC.